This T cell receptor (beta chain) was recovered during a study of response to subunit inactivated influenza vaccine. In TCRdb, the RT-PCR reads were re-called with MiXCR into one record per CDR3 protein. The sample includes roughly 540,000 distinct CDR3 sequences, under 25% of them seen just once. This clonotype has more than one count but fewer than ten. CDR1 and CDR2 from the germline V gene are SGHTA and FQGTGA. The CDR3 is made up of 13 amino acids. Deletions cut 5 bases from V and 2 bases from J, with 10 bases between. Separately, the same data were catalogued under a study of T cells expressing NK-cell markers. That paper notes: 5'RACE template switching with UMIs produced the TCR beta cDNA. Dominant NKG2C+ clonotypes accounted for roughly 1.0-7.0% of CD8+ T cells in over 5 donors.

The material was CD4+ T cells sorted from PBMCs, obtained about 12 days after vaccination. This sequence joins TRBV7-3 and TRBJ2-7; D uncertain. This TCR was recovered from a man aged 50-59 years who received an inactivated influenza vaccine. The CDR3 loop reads CASSPTRTYEQYF. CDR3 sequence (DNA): TGTGCCAGCAGCCCCACCAGGACCTACGAGCAGTACTTC.